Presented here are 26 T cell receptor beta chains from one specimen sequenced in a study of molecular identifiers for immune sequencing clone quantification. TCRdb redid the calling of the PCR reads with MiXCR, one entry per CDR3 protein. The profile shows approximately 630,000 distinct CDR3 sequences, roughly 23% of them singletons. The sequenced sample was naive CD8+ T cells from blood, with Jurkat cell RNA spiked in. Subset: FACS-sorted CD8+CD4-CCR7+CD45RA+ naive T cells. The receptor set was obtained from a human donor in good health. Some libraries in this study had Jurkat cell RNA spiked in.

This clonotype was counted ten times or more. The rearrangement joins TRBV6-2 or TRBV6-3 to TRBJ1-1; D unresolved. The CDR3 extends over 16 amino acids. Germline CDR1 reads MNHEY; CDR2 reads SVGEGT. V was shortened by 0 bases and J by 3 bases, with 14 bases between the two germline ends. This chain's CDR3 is CASSYSTTHLDTEAFF. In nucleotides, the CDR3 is TGTGCCAGCAGTTACTCGACTACCCACCTTGACACTGAAGCTTTCTTT.

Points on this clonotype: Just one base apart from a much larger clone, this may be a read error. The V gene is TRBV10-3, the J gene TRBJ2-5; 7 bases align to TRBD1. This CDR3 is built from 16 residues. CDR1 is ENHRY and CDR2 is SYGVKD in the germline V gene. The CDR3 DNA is TGTACCATCAGTGACCCTGGCAGGGGGTACCAAGAGACCCAGTACTTC. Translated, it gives CTISDPGRGYQETQYF.

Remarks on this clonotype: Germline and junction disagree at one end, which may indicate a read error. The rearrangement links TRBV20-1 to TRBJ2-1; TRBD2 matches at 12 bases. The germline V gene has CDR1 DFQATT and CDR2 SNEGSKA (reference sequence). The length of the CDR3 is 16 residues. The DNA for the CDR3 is TGCAGTGCTAGGGGACTAGCGGGCCTGAACTACAATGAGCGGTTCTTC. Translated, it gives CSARGLAGLNYNERFF.

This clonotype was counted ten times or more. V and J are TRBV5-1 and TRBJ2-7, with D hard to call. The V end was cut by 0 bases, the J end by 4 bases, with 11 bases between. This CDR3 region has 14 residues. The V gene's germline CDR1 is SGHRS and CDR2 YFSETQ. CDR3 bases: TGCGCCAGCAGCTTGGGTCAGGAACGTTACGAGCAGTACTTC. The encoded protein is CASSLGQERYEQYF.

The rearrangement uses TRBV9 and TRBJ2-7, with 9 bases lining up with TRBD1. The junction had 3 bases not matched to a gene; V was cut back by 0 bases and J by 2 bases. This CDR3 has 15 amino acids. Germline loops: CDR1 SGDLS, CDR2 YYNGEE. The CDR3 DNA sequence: TGTGCCAGCAGCGTAGGGGGACAGGGAACCTACGAGCAGTACTTC. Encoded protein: CASSVGGQGTYEQYF.

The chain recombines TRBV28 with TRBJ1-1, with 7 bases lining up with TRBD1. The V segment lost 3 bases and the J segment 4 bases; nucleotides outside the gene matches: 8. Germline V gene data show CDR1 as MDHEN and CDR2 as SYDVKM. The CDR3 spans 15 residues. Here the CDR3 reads CASSLRTGCFTEAFF. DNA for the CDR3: TGTGCCAGCAGTTTGAGGACAGGTTGCTTCACTGAAGCTTTCTTT.

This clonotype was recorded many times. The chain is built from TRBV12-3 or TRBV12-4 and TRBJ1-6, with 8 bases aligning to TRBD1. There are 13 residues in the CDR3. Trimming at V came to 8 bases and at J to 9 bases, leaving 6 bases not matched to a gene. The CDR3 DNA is TGTGCCAGCCAGGGGGCTCTTGGTTCACCCCTCCACTTT. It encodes CASQGALGSPLHF.

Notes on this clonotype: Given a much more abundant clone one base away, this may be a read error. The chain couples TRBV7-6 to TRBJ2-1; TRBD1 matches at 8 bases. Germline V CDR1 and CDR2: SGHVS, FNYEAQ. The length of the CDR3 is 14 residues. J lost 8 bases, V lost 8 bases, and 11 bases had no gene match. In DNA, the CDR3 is TGTGCCAGCTGCTCCCTGGACAGGGCTGATGAGCAGTTCTTC. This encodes CASCSLDRADEQFF.

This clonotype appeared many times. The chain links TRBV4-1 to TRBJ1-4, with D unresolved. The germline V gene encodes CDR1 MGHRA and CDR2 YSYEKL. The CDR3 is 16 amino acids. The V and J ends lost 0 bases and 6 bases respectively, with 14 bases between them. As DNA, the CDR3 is TGCGCCAGCAGCCAAGATCGTAAGGCTCAATATGAAAAACTGTTTTTT. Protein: CASSQDRKAQYEKLFF.

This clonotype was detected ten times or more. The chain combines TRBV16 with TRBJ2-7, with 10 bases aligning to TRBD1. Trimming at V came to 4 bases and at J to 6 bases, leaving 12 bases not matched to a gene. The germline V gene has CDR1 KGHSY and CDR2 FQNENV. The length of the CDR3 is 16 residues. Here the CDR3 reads CASSPIRGGQGPEQYF. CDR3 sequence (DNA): TGTGCCAGCAGCCCGATTCGGGGGGGACAGGGGCCCGAGCAGTACTTC.

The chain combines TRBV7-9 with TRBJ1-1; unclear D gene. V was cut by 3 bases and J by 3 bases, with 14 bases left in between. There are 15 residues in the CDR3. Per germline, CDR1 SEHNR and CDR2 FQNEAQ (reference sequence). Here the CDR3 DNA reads TGTGCCAGCAGCTTGACTCTCGATGGGGACACTGAAGCTTTCTTT. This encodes CASSLTLDGDTEAFF.

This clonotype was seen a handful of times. DNA for the CDR3: TGTGCCAGCTCACGAACACCGGGACTAGGGGTTCAGGAGACCCAGTACTTC. Its protein is CASSRTPGLGVQETQYF. The chain couples TRBV18 to TRBJ2-5; 8 positions agree with TRBD2. Germline CDR1 KGHSH, CDR2 LQKENI. After removal of 4 bases from V and 5 bases from J, the junction contained 15 bases not matched to a gene. There are 17 residues in the CDR3.

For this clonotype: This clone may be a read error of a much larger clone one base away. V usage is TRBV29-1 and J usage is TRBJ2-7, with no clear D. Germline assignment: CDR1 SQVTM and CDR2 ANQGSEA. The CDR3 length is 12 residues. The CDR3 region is CSAGATPYEQHF. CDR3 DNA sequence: TGCAGCGCCGGCGCCACACCCTACGAGCAGCACTTC.

The CDR3 DNA sequence: TGTGCCAGCAGCCTTATAGTGAGCCTAGCGGAAACCGGGGAGCTGTTTTTT. The encoded protein is CASSLIVSLAETGELFF. This chain links TRBV5-4 with TRBJ2-2; 7 nucleotides align to TRBD2. The V segment lost 4 bases and the J segment 5 bases; nucleotides outside the gene matches: 14. Looked up from germline, CDR1 is SGHNT and CDR2 is YYREEE (reference sequence). The CDR3 has 17 residues.

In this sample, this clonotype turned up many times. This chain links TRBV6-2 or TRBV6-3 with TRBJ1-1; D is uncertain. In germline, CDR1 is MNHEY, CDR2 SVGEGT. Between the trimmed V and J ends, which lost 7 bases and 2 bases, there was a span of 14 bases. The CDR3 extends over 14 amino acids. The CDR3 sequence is CASNLEFINTEAFF. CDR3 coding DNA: TGTGCCAGCAACCTAGAGTTTATAAACACTGAAGCTTTCTTT.

The CDR3 loop reads CASSLRGGLAGYNEQFF. Written as DNA, the CDR3 is TGTGCCAGCAGTTTGCGGGGGGGGCTAGCGGGGTACAATGAGCAGTTCTTC. This rearrangement joins TRBV28 to TRBJ2-1; 9 bases match TRBD2. The CDR3 runs 17 residues. Per the germline V gene, CDR1 is MDHEN and CDR2 is SYDVKM. V was pared by 3 bases and J by 4 bases, with 10 bases of the junction left unmatched. The complete variable domain, with remaining parts taken from reference TRBV28 and TRBJ2-1, reads DVKVTQSSRYLVKRTGEKVFLECVQDMDHENMFWYRQDPGLGLRLIYFSYDVKMKEKGDIPEGYSVSREKKERFSLILESASTNQTSMYLCASSLRGGLAGYNEQFFGPGTRLTVL.

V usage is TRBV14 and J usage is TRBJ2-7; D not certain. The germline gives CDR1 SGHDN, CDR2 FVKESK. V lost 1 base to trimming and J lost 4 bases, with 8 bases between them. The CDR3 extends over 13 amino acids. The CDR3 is CASSQVLFYEQYF. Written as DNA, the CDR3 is TGTGCCAGCAGCCAAGTCTTATTTTACGAGCAGTACTTC.

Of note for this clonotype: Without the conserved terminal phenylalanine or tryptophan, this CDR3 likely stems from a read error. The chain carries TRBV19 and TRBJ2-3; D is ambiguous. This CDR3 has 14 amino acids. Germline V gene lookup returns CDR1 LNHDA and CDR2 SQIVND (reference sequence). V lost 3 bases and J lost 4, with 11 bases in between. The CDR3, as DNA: TGTGCCAGTAGTATGGTCGCTGGCTCAGATACGCAGTATCTT. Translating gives CASSMVAGSDTQYL.

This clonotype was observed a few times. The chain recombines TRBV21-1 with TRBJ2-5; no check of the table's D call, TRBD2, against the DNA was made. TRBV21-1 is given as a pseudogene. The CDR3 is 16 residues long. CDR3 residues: CASSKGSGGVPETQYF. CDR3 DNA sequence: TGTGCCAGCAGCAAAGGGAGCGGGGGGGTACCAGAGACCCAGTACTTC.

The CDR3 nucleotides are TGTGCCAGCGGCTCCCCAGGGGCGTCATTAAACAATGAGCAGTTCTTC. This encodes CASGSPGASLNNEQFF. This rearrangement joins TRBV11-2 to TRBJ2-1; D might be TRBD1 (6 bases). Germline CDR1 reads SGHAT; CDR2 reads FQNNGV. V lost 8 bases to trimming and J lost 5 bases, with 22 bases between them. CDR3 size: 16 residues. Variable domain in full (rest from reference TRBV11-2 and TRBJ2-1): EAGVAQSPRYKIIEKRQSVAFWCNPISGHATLYWYQQILGQGPKLLIQFQNNGVVDDSQLPKDRFSAERLKGVDSTLKIQPAKLEDSAVYLCASGSPGASLNNEQFFGPGTRLTVL.

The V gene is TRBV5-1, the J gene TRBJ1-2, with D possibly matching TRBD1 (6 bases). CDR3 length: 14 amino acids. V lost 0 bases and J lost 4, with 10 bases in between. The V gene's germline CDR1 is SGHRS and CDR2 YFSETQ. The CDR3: CASSLAGALYGYTF. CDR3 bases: TGCGCCAGCAGCTTGGCAGGGGCGCTCTATGGCTACACCTTC.

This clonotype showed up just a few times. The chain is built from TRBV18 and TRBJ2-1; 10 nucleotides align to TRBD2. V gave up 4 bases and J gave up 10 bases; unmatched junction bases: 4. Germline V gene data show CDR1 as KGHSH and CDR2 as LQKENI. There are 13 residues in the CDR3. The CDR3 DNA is TGTGCCAGCTCACTAACTAGCGGGACCGAGCAGTTCTTC. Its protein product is CASSLTSGTEQFF.

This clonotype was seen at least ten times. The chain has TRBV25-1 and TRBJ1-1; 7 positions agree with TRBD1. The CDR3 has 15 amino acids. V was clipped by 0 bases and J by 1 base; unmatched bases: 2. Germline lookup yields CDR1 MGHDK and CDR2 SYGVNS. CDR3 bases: TGTGCCAGCAGTGAATACGGGACAGAGAACACTGAAGCTTTCTTT. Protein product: CASSEYGTENTEAFF.

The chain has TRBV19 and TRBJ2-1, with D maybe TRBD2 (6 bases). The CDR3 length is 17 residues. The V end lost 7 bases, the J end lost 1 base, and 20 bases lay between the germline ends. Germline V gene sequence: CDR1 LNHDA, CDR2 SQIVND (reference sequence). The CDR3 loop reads CASTTTTGVGSYNEQFF. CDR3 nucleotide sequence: TGTGCCAGTACCACAACAACGGGGGTTGGGTCCTACAATGAGCAGTTCTTC.

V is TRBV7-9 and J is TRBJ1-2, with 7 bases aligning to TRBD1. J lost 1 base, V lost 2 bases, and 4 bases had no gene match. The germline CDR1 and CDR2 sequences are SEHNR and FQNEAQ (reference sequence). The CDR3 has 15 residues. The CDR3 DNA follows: TGTGCCAGCAGCTTACTGGGACAGTTTAACTATGGCTACACCTTC. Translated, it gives CASSLLGQFNYGYTF.

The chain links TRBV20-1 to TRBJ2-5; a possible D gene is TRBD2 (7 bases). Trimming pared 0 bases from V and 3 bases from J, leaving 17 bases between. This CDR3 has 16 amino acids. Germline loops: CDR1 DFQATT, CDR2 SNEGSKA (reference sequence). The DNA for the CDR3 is TGCAGTGCTAGAGATTTCCGGGGGGCTACTGAAGAGACCCAGTACTTC. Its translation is CSARDFRGATEETQYF.